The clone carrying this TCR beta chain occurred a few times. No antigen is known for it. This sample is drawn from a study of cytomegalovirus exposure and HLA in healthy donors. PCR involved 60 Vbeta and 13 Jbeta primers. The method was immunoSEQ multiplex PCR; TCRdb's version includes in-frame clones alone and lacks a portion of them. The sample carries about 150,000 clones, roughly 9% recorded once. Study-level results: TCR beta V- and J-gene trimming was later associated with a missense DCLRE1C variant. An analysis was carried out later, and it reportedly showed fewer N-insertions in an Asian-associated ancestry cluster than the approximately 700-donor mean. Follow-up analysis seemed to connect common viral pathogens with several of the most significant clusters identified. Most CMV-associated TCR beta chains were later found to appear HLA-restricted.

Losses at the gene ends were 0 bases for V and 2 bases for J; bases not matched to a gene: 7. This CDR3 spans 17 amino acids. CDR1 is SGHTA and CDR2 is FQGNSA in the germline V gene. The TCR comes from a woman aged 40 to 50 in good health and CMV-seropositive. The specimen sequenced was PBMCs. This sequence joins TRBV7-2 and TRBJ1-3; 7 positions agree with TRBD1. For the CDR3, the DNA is TGTGCCAGCAGCTTAGCCTACAGGGGAAGTACTGGAAACACCATATATTTT. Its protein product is CASSLAYRGSTGNTIYF.